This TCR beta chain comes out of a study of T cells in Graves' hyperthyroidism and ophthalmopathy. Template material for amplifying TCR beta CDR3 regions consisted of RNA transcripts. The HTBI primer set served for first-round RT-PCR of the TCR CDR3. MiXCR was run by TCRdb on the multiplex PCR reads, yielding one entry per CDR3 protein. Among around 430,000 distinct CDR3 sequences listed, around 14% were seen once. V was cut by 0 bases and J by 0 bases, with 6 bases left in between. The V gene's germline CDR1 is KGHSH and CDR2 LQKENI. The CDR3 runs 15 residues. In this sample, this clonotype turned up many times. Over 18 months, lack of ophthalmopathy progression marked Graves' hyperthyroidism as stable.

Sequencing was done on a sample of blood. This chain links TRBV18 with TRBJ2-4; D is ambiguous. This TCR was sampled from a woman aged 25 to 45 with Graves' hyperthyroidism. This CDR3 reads CASSPPSLAKNIQYF. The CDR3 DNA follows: TGTGCCAGCTCACCACCCTCGTTAGCCAAAAACATTCAGTACTTC.